The rows below give T cell receptor beta chains drawn from one sample of a study of T cells in localized non-small cell lung cancer. Some clones are missing from TCRdb's copy, which holds only in-frame ones; the method was immunoSEQ multiplex PCR. Of over 1,400 clones detected, just under 20% appear once; the ten largest clones hold roughly an eighth. The sequenced sample was normal lung tissue next to the tumor, obtained before any cancer treatment. Receptors originate from a woman between 35 and 75 years old with stage II lung adenocarcinoma. Each CDR3 is given with its conserved first and last residue. Fields, in order: clone size, V gene, D gene, J gene, CDR3 protein, CDR3 DNA. A D gene is named only where the DNA matches it firmly. A clone size is listed for some rows: how often the clone was seen (once, few, many), or a class if it is expanded.

abundance: .
v_gene: TRBV11-3
d_gene: TRBD1
j_gene: TRBJ1-1
CDR3aa: CASSLATGMGHTEAFF
CDR3nt: TGTGCCAGCAGCTTGGCGACAGGGATGGGGCACACTGAAGCTTTCTTT

abundance: few
v_gene: TRBV5-1
d_gene: TRBD1
j_gene: TRBJ2-1
CDR3aa: CASSLDSGQGVSNEQFF
CDR3nt: TGCGCCAGCAGCTTGGACTCCGGACAGGGTGTCAGCAATGAGCAGTTCTTC

abundance: .
v_gene: TRBV6-8
d_gene: .
j_gene: TRBJ2-7
CDR3aa: CASRVDGAYEQYF
CDR3nt: TGTGCCAGCAGGGTGGACGGAGCCTACGAGCAGTACTTC

abundance: .
v_gene: TRBV6-8
d_gene: TRBD2
j_gene: TRBJ2-2
CDR3aa: CASSYPYRGGVETGELFF
CDR3nt: TGTGCCAGCAGTTACCCCTATCGGGGGGGAGTAGAAACCGGGGAGCTGTTTTTT

abundance: medium-sized
v_gene: TRBV11-3
d_gene: TRBD2
j_gene: TRBJ2-7
CDR3aa: CASSSWTSGGYEQYF
CDR3nt: TGTGCCAGCAGCTCCTGGACTAGCGGGGGCTACGAGCAGTACTTC

abundance: .
v_gene: TRBV5-1
d_gene: .
j_gene: TRBJ2-3
CDR3aa: CASSEATGNTDTQYF
CDR3nt: TGCGCCAGCAGCGAGGCTACAGGAAACACAGATACGCAGTATTTT

abundance: .
v_gene: TRBV6-8
d_gene: TRBD1
j_gene: TRBJ2-6
CDR3aa: CASSKSTGALSGANVLTF
CDR3nt: TGTGCCAGCAGTAAATCGACAGGGGCCCTCTCTGGGGCCAACGTCCTGACTTTC

abundance: .
v_gene: TRBV28
d_gene: .
j_gene: TRBJ2-5
CDR3aa: CASSLPGLETQYF
CDR3nt: TGTGCCAGCAGTCTCCCAGGCTTAGAGACCCAGTACTTC

abundance: few
v_gene: TRBV9
d_gene: .
j_gene: TRBJ2-7
CDR3aa: CASSVATGGPIREQYF
CDR3nt: TGTGCCAGCAGCGTAGCTACTGGGGGACCTATACGGGAGCAGTACTTC

abundance: .
v_gene: TRBV15
d_gene: .
j_gene: TRBJ1-5
CDR3aa: CATSRGERGEQPQHF
CDR3nt: TGTGCCACCAGCAGGGGGGAGAGGGGCGAGCAGCCCCAGCATTTT

abundance: .
v_gene: TRBV18
d_gene: .
j_gene: TRBJ2-5
CDR3aa: CASSPPLGETQYF
CDR3nt: TGTGCCAGCTCACCACCCCTAGGAGAGACCCAGTACTTC

abundance: .
v_gene: TRBV6-8
d_gene: TRBD1
j_gene: TRBJ2-7
CDR3aa: CASSYSQETGGAYEQYF
CDR3nt: TGTGCCAGCAGTTACTCACAAGAGACAGGGGGGGCCTACGAGCAGTACTTC

abundance: few
v_gene: TRBV9
d_gene: TRBD2
j_gene: TRBJ2-3
CDR3aa: CASSAGGGPDTQYF
CDR3nt: TGTGCCAGCAGCGCGGGAGGTGGCCCAGATACGCAGTATTTT

abundance: .
v_gene: TRBV11-3
d_gene: .
j_gene: TRBJ2-2
CDR3aa: CASSIDRLNTGELFF
CDR3nt: TGTGCCAGCAGCATAGACAGGCTTAACACCGGGGAGCTGTTTTTT

abundance: few
v_gene: TRBV28
d_gene: .
j_gene: TRBJ1-1
CDR3aa: CASSTHLGLSKNTEAFF
CDR3nt: TGTGCCAGCAGTACCCATCTTGGTCTATCCAAGAACACTGAAGCTTTCTTT

abundance: few
v_gene: TRBV19
d_gene: .
j_gene: TRBJ2-1
CDR3aa: CASKFSSYNEQFF
CDR3nt: TGTGCCAGCAAGTTTAGCTCCTACAATGAGCAGTTCTTC

abundance: .
v_gene: TRBV9
d_gene: TRBD2
j_gene: TRBJ2-5
CDR3aa: CASSPEGLGETQYF
CDR3nt: TGTGCCAGCAGCCCAGAGGGACTAGGTGAGACCCAGTACTTC

abundance: few
v_gene: TRBV6-8
d_gene: .
j_gene: TRBJ2-1
CDR3aa: CASSGDGSSYNEQFF
CDR3nt: TGTGCCAGCAGTGGTGACGGGAGCTCCTACAATGAGCAGTTCTTC

abundance: few
v_gene: TRBV11-3
d_gene: TRBD2
j_gene: TRBJ2-3
CDR3aa: CASSWLLAGDGTDTQYF
CDR3nt: TGTGCCAGCAGCTGGCTCCTAGCGGGGGACGGCACAGATACGCAGTATTTT

abundance: .
v_gene: TRBV28
d_gene: TRBD1
j_gene: TRBJ1-1
CDR3aa: CASGGTGVSEAFF
CDR3nt: TGTGCCAGCGGCGGGACAGGGGTTTCTGAAGCTTTCTTT

abundance: .
v_gene: TRBV19
d_gene: TRBD1
j_gene: TRBJ1-2
CDR3aa: CASSLRRTGFYGYTF
CDR3nt: TGTGCCAGTAGTCTCCGTCGGACAGGCTTCTATGGCTACACCTTC

abundance: few
v_gene: TRBV9
d_gene: TRBD1
j_gene: TRBJ2-7
CDR3aa: CASSVGGTGLSYEQYF
CDR3nt: TGTGCCAGCAGCGTAGGCGGGACAGGGTTATCCTACGAGCAGTACTTC

abundance: .
v_gene: TRBV5-1
d_gene: .
j_gene: TRBJ1-4
CDR3aa: CASSFFPGPDEKLFF
CDR3nt: TGCGCCAGCAGCTTCTTCCCAGGGCCTGACGAAAAACTGTTTTTT

abundance: .
v_gene: TRBV28
d_gene: .
j_gene: TRBJ2-6
CDR3aa: CASSLFSLLSGANVLTF
CDR3nt: TGTGCCAGCAGTTTGTTTTCTTTGCTCTCTGGGGCCAACGTCCTGACTTTC

abundance: medium-sized
v_gene: TRBV9
d_gene: TRBD1
j_gene: TRBJ2-1
CDR3aa: CASSVGTGDGEQFF
CDR3nt: TGTGCCAGCAGCGTAGGGACAGGGGATGGTGAGCAGTTCTTC

abundance: .
v_gene: TRBV28
d_gene: .
j_gene: TRBJ2-7
CDR3aa: CASSFPPPKSYEQYF
CDR3nt: TGTGCCAGCAGTTTTCCACCCCCGAAATCCTACGAGCAGTACTTC

abundance: .
v_gene: TRBV5-1
d_gene: TRBD2
j_gene: TRBJ2-2
CDR3aa: CASSFMTGGTGELFF
CDR3nt: TGCGCCAGCAGCTTTATGACGGGGGGCACCGGGGAGCTGTTTTTT

abundance: few
v_gene: TRBV11-3
d_gene: .
j_gene: TRBJ1-1
CDR3aa: CASSLSVMDTEAFF
CDR3nt: TGTGCCAGCAGCTTATCAGTGATGGACACTGAAGCTTTCTTT

abundance: few
v_gene: TRBV18
d_gene: .
j_gene: TRBJ2-7
CDR3aa: CASSPPIGLQPYEQYF
CDR3nt: TGTGCCAGCTCACCCCCTATAGGTCTGCAGCCCTACGAGCAGTACTTC

abundance: once
v_gene: TRBV5-1
d_gene: .
j_gene: TRBJ2-7
CDR3aa: CASSLQEGRWEQYF
CDR3nt: TGCGCCAGCAGTCTACAGGAGGGGAGGTGGGAGCAGTACTTC

abundance: .
v_gene: TRBV6-8
d_gene: .
j_gene: TRBJ2-3
CDR3aa: CASSYLGGGGIGDTQYF
CDR3nt: TGTGCCAGCAGTTACCTGGGGGGCGGGGGTATTGGAGATACGCAGTATTTT

abundance: .
v_gene: TRBV28
d_gene: TRBD1
j_gene: TRBJ2-7
CDR3aa: CASSPVGRGSYEQYF
CDR3nt: TGTGCCAGCAGCCCTGTAGGCAGGGGGTCCTACGAGCAGTACTTC

abundance: few
v_gene: TRBV19
d_gene: TRBD1
j_gene: TRBJ1-2
CDR3aa: CASSIRTGETNYGYTF
CDR3nt: TGTGCCAGTAGTATCAGGACAGGGGAGACTAACTATGGCTACACCTTC

abundance: .
v_gene: TRBV5-1
d_gene: TRBD1
j_gene: TRBJ2-4
CDR3aa: CASSSGQGDNLAKNIQYF
CDR3nt: TGCGCCAGCAGCTCAGGACAGGGCGATAACTTAGCCAAAAACATTCAGTACTTC

abundance: medium-sized
v_gene: TRBV11-3
d_gene: .
j_gene: TRBJ1-5
CDR3aa: CASSLEASNQPQHF
CDR3nt: TGTGCCAGCAGCTTAGAGGCGAGCAATCAGCCCCAGCATTTT

abundance: few
v_gene: TRBV28
d_gene: .
j_gene: TRBJ2-7
CDR3aa: CASSKGGPGEQYF
CDR3nt: TGTGCCAGCAGTAAGGGGGGGCCTGGAGAGCAGTACTTC

abundance: .
v_gene: TRBV19
d_gene: .
j_gene: TRBJ2-3
CDR3aa: CASSLARTSTDTQYF
CDR3nt: TGTGCCAGTAGCCTGGCTAGAACTAGCACAGATACGCAGTATTTT

abundance: few
v_gene: TRBV11-3
d_gene: .
j_gene: TRBJ2-7
CDR3aa: CASSPAYSRHYEQYF
CDR3nt: TGTGCCAGCAGCCCCGCCTACTCCAGACACTACGAGCAGTACTTC

abundance: .
v_gene: TRBV7-8
d_gene: .
j_gene: TRBJ2-7
CDR3aa: CASSPAAAAEQYF
CDR3nt: TGTGCCAGCAGCCCGGCGGCAGCAGCGGAGCAGTACTTC

abundance: few
v_gene: TRBV9
d_gene: .
j_gene: TRBJ2-7
CDR3aa: CASSVEAGAYEQYF
CDR3nt: TGTGCCAGCAGCGTAGAGGCAGGGGCCTACGAGCAGTACTTC

abundance: .
v_gene: TRBV19
d_gene: .
j_gene: TRBJ1-3
CDR3aa: CASSPGTDSGGNTIYF
CDR3nt: TGTGCCAGTAGTCCGGGGACGGATTCGGGAGGAAACACCATATATTTT

abundance: medium-sized
v_gene: TRBV11-3
d_gene: .
j_gene: TRBJ2-2
CDR3aa: CASSPARQDTGELFF
CDR3nt: TGTGCCAGCAGCCCTGCCCGACAAGACACCGGGGAGCTGTTTTTT